These 21 T cell receptor beta chains came from one sample sequenced in a study of blood T cells in healthy people across ages. With a J-beta primer mix and a sample-barcoded 5' primer, a second PCR ran about 6 to 11 cycles. TCRdb fed the 5' RACE reads into MiXCR, producing one record per CDR3 protein. Among 600,000 to 850,000 distinct CDR3 sequences listed, around 46% were seen once. What was sequenced was blood. These receptors all come from a woman aged 60-70 years in good health.

The chain is built from TRBV6-5 and TRBJ2-1, with D tentatively TRBD1 (6 bases). The closer fit of TRBJ2-7 to the DNA end suggests the J call may be wrong. Germline V gene data show CDR1 as MNHEY and CDR2 as SVGAGI. The CDR3 has 18 residues. CDR3: CASSYSSWGQEGYNEQYF. The CDR3, as DNA: TGTGCCAGCAGTTACTCGAGTTGGGGGCAAGAGGGCTACAATGAGCAGTACTTC.

The rearrangement links TRBV2 to TRBJ1-2, with unresolved D. V gave up 7 bases and J gave up 6 bases, with 12 bases separating them. Germline assignment: CDR1 SNHLY and CDR2 FYNNEI. The CDR3 loop spans 12 amino acids. DNA of the CDR3: TGTGCCAGCAACCCCGACGGGGATGGCTACACCTTC. Protein product: CASNPDGDGYTF.

The chain combines TRBV29-1 with TRBJ2-1, with a tentative D call TRBD2 (5 bases). The germline V and J ends were trimmed by 6 bases and 2 bases, with 11 bases remaining between them. This CDR3 spans 13 amino acids. CDR1 and CDR2 (germline): SQVTM, ANQGSEA. For the CDR3, the DNA is TGCAGCGTCGGCCCCGGGACCTACAATGAGCAGTTCTTC. Translation: CSVGPGTYNEQFF.

The rearrangement links TRBV6-1 to TRBJ2-5, with 12 bases lining up with TRBD2. Per the germline V gene, CDR1 is MNHNS and CDR2 is SASEGT. Unmatched junction bases numbered 4, after V lost 4 bases and J lost 1 base. The CDR3 loop spans 16 amino acids. DNA for the CDR3: TGTGCCAGCAGTGTACTAGCGGGGGGCCCCCAAGAGACCCAGTACTTC. Translation: CASSVLAGGPQETQYF.

The J gene is TRBJ1-5, the V gene TRBV20-1, with D hard to call. Germline CDR1 reads DFQATT; CDR2 reads SNEGSKA (reference sequence). Trimming shortened V by 6 bases and J by 6 bases, and 15 bases separated the two germline ends. The CDR3 extends over 13 amino acids. The CDR3 DNA sequence: TGCAGTGCCCAAAGCCAGGTGGGTCAGCCCCAGCATTTT. This gives the protein CSAQSQVGQPQHF.

This clonotype was detected once. The rearrangement joins TRBV3-1 to TRBJ1-1; D remains ambiguous. Germline loops: CDR1 LGHDT, CDR2 YNNKEL (reference sequence). Trimming removed 3 bases from V and 1 base from J, with 12 bases in between. The length of the CDR3 is 15 residues. The CDR3 here is CASSQPKSGNTEAFF. For the CDR3, the DNA is TGTGCCAGCAGCCAGCCTAAAAGCGGGAACACTGAAGCTTTCTTT.

The V call is TRBV6-1, the J call TRBJ2-1, with a weak D call TRBD2 (6 bases). The CDR3 contains 13 residues. CDR1 is MNHNS and CDR2 is SASEGT in the germline V gene. Trimming took off 2 bases at V and 10 bases at J, with 12 bases between the two ends. CDR3 sequence reads: CASSENLAREQFF. Here the CDR3 DNA reads TGTGCCAGCAGTGAAAACCTAGCGCGGGAGCAGTTCTTC.

This clonotype was seen at least ten times. This rearrangement joins TRBV20-1 to TRBJ2-7; 10 positions match TRBD2. The V gene end was trimmed by 0 bases and the J gene end by 7 bases; junction bases not matched to a gene: 6. CDR3 length equals 14 residues. The germline V gene has CDR1 DFQATT and CDR2 SNEGSKA (reference sequence). CDR3 loop: CSARETSGRGEQYF. The CDR3 bases are TGCAGTGCTAGAGAGACGAGCGGGAGGGGTGAGCAGTACTTC.

The J gene is TRBJ2-1, the V gene TRBV6-5, with D perhaps assigned TRBD1 or TRBD2 (5 bases each). Germline loops: CDR1 MNHEY, CDR2 SVGAGI. Trimming took off 0 bases at V and 6 bases at J, with 15 bases between the two ends. The CDR3 extends over 16 amino acids. The CDR3 DNA is TGTGCCAGCAGTTACTCTCAGGGTAGCGCGAGCAATGAGCAGTTCTTC. It encodes CASSYSQGSASNEQFF.

The rearrangement links TRBV4-1 to TRBJ2-7; no firm D call. V was cut by 3 bases and J by 1 base, with 13 bases left in between. CDR3 size: 15 residues. CDR1 is MGHRA, CDR2 YSYEKL, per germline. CDR3 bases: TGCGCCAGCAGCCAGGCAAACGGGCAATCCTACGAGCAGTACTTC. Protein sequence: CASSQANGQSYEQYF.

This clonotype was seen repeatedly, ten times or more. The DNA of the CDR3 is TGCAGTGCTACTCAGGACAGGGAATGGTACGAGCAGTACTTC. Translation: CSATQDREWYEQYF. The chain links TRBV20-1 to TRBJ2-7; TRBD1 aligns across 8 bases. Germline V gene data show CDR1 as DFQATT and CDR2 as SNEGSKA (reference sequence). The ends lost 4 bases at V and 4 bases at J; junction bases unmatched: 9. The CDR3 has 14 amino acids.

This clonotype was seen at least ten times. The chain combines TRBV4-2 with TRBJ2-1; TRBD2 matches at 11 bases. Germline V gene data show CDR1 as LGHNA and CDR2 as YNFKEQ. The trim removed 1 base at V and 5 bases at J, leaving 4 bases unmatched. The CDR3 contains 16 residues. The CDR3, as DNA: TGTGCCAGCAGCCAAGCTGGGACTAGCGGCCACAATGAGCAGTTCTTC. Its protein is CASSQAGTSGHNEQFF.

In this sample, this clonotype turned up once. The V and J genes are TRBV7-9 and TRBJ1-2; D remains unclear. Per germline, CDR1 SEHNR and CDR2 FQNEAQ (reference sequence). The CDR3 extends over 14 amino acids. Deletions cut 5 bases from V and 0 bases from J, with 10 bases between. CDR3 sequence reads: CASSAESPNYGYTF. In nucleotides, the CDR3 is TGTGCCAGCAGCGCCGAATCCCCTAACTATGGCTACACCTTC. Filled out from reference TRBV7-9 and TRBJ1-2, the complete variable domain reads DTGVSQNPRHKITKRGQNVTFRCDPISEHNRLYWYRQTLGQGPEFLTYFQNEAQLEKSRLLSDRFSAERPKGSFSTLEIQRTEQGDSAMYLCASSAESPNYGYTFGSGTRLTVV.

The chain carries TRBV20-1 and TRBJ1-6, with 10 bases that match TRBD1. Trimming at V came to 0 bases and at J to 1 base, leaving 3 bases not matched to a gene. This CDR3 is 17 amino acids long. The germline gives CDR1 DFQATT, CDR2 SNEGSKA (reference sequence). In DNA, the CDR3 is TGCAGTGCTAGAGAATGGGACAGGGGTTCCTATAATTCACCCCTCCACTTT. Amino acid sequence: CSAREWDRGSYNSPLHF.

This clonotype showed up just a few times. This chain links TRBV6-2 or TRBV6-3 with TRBJ1-5; a possible D gene is TRBD1 (6 bases). This CDR3 has 17 amino acids. V lost 4 bases and J 0 bases, leaving 16 bases between the germline ends. Looked up from germline, CDR1 is MNHEY and CDR2 is SVGEGT. CDR3 DNA sequence: TGTGCCAGCAGTTCCCCGGACAGTACTTATAGCAATCAGCCCCAGCATTTT. Translating gives CASSSPDSTYSNQPQHF.

The rearrangement links TRBV14 to TRBJ1-1; D is undetermined. Trimming left V 2 bases short and J 4 bases short, with 14 bases between. The CDR3 runs to 15 residues. CDR1 and CDR2 from the germline V gene are SGHDN and FVKESK. The CDR3 nucleotides are TGTGCCAGCAGCCAACACGGGGAGGACCCCACTGAAGCTTTCTTT. As protein: CASSQHGEDPTEAFF.

The V call is TRBV20-1, the J call TRBJ2-7; 8 bases are a match to TRBD2. The V and J ends lost 3 bases and 0 bases, in that order; junction bases with no gene match: 4. The CDR3 contains 14 residues. Germline CDR1 DFQATT, CDR2 SNEGSKA (reference sequence). The CDR3 nucleotides are TGCAGTGCTAGTGAAGCGGGGGACTCCTACGAGCAGTACTTC. Encoded protein: CSASEAGDSYEQYF.

The chain carries TRBV4-3 and TRBJ1-1; maybe TRBD1 (6 bases). Germline V gene sequence: CDR1 LGHNA, CDR2 YSLEER. This CDR3 spans 17 amino acids. V lost 4 bases and J 5 bases, leaving 23 bases between the germline ends. This CDR3 is CASSPESARGFLTEAFF. Here the CDR3 DNA reads TGCGCCAGCAGCCCGGAATCAGCGAGGGGGTTCTTGACTGAAGCTTTCTTT.

The chain uses TRBV29-1 and TRBJ1-3; 8 nucleotides align to TRBD1. Germline V gene lookup returns CDR1 SQVTM and CDR2 ANQGSEA. The CDR3 length is 13 residues. V was clipped by 4 bases and J by 2 bases; unmatched bases: 1. In DNA form, the CDR3 reads TGCAGCGTTGCGGACAGGGCTGGAAACACCATATATTTT. It specifies CSVADRAGNTIYF.

V gene TRBV20-1 combines with J gene TRBJ2-7; 9 bases map to TRBD2. The germline V gene encodes CDR1 DFQATT and CDR2 SNEGSKA (reference sequence). The V segment lost 3 bases and the J segment 4 bases; nucleotides outside the gene matches: 13. This CDR3 region has 16 residues. CDR3 amino acids: CSASRLAGTNRYEQYF. The CDR3 nucleotides read TGCAGTGCTAGCCGCCTAGCGGGAACGAATAGGTACGAGCAGTACTTC.

The rearrangement links TRBV20-1 to TRBJ2-5; possibly TRBD1 for D (6 bases). The CDR3 sequence is 13 residues long. Germline CDR1 and CDR2: DFQATT and SNEGSKA (reference sequence). CDR3 coding DNA: TGCAGCCCGACGGACAGCGACCAAGAGACCCAGTACTTC. Residues: CSPTDSDQETQYF.